The 30 T cell receptor beta chains in this list originate from one sample, sequenced in a study of CD8 T cells in Susac syndrome. Random hexamers served to reverse transcribe about 0.45 to 1 ug RNA. Using its own MiXCR run on the immunoSEQ multiplex PCR reads, TCRdb lists one record per CDR3 protein. The sample lists about 300,000 distinct CDR3 sequences, approximately 91% seen once, with roughly 0.17% in the top ten. The sample was CD8+ T cells from PBMCs. These receptors were collected from a human donor with multiple sclerosis.

V and J are TRBV5-4 and TRBJ1-2, with D perhaps matching TRBD1 (5 bases). The germline V gene has CDR1 SGHNT and CDR2 YYREEE (reference sequence). The CDR3 is made up of 13 amino acids. Trimming removed 2 bases at V and 4 bases at J, with 9 bases between. In nucleotides, the CDR3 is TGTGCCAGCAGCTTTTCGGGGACCTATGGCTACACCTTC. This translates into CASSFSGTYGYTF.

Only a few counts were recorded for this clonotype. The chain has TRBV6-1 and TRBJ2-3; maybe TRBD1 (6 bases). Germline V gene lookup returns CDR1 MNHNS and CDR2 SASEGT. The CDR3 sequence is 15 residues long. Between the trimmed V and J ends, which lost 3 bases and 3 bases, there was a span of 13 bases. The CDR3 region has the DNA TGTGCCAGCAGTGAGGACTTAGGGGGTACAGATACGCAGTATTTT. It specifies CASSEDLGGTDTQYF.

The chain is built from TRBV18 and TRBJ2-2; the D gene is possibly TRBD1 (6 bases). Germline V gives CDR1 KGHSH, CDR2 LQKENI. Trimming shortened V by 4 bases and J by 3 bases, and 12 bases separated the two germline ends. The CDR3 is 15 amino acids. The CDR3 sequence: CASSLWDTYTGELFF. In DNA form, the CDR3 reads TGTGCCAGCTCACTCTGGGACACCTACACCGGGGAGCTGTTTTTT. The full variable domain, rest sourced from reference TRBV18 and TRBJ2-2, is NAGVMQNPRHLVRRRGQEARLRCSPMKGHSHVYWYRQLPEEGLKFMVYLQKENIIDESGMPKERFSAEFPKEGPSILRIQQVVRGDSAAYFCASSLWDTYTGELFFGEGSRLTVL.

The chain has TRBV6-5 and TRBJ2-3, with 8 bases aligning to TRBD2. CDR3 size: 21 residues. Germline assignment: CDR1 MNHEY and CDR2 SVGAGI. The V and J ends lost 0 bases and 3 bases, in that order; junction bases with no gene match: 20. The CDR3 DNA reads as TGTGCCAGCAGTTACTCGAAAGGCGGAGCGGAGCGGGAGTTTCTGACAGATACGCAGTATTTT. Amino acids: CASSYSKGGAEREFLTDTQYF.

The chain recombines TRBV5-6 with TRBJ2-7; weak D call: TRBD2 (7 bases). This CDR3 comprises 13 residues. Germline CDR1 and CDR2: SGHDT and YYEEEE. Trimming left V 7 bases short and J 5 bases short, with 16 bases between. CDR3 sequence reads: CASGFGGQNEQYF. In nucleotides, the CDR3 is TGTGCCAGCGGGTTCGGGGGGCAAAACGAGCAGTACTTC.

V and J are TRBV11-2 and TRBJ1-5, with a possible D match to TRBD1 (5 bases). The ends were cut back, 10 bases at V and 5 bases at J, with 18 bases in the middle. Germline V gene sequence: CDR1 SGHAT, CDR2 FQNNGV. The CDR3 has 14 residues. CDR3 amino acids: CAIGRQGGHQPQHF. As DNA, the CDR3 is TGTGCCATCGGACGTCAGGGAGGGCATCAGCCCCAGCATTTT.

The genes are TRBV28 and TRBJ1-2, with D perhaps TRBD1 (5 bases). CDR1 MDHEN and CDR2 SYDVKM come from the germline V gene. Between the trimmed V and J ends, which lost 6 bases and 6 bases, there was a span of 17 bases. CDR3 length equals 14 residues. CDR3 coding DNA: TGTGCCAGCAGCGCTGAAGACAGAGGGGATGGCTACACCTTC. Translating it yields CASSAEDRGDGYTF.

The chain recombines TRBV9 with TRBJ1-3, with D possibly matching TRBD1 (6 bases). This CDR3 region has 17 residues. The V gene lost 4 bases and the J gene lost 4 bases, with 21 bases spanning the gap. Germline values: CDR1 SGDLS, CDR2 YYNGEE. The CDR3, as DNA: TGTGCCAGCAGCTCCCGATCGGGGGGGGCGAAAGGAAACACCATATATTTT. It encodes CASSSRSGGAKGNTIYF.

This clonotype was seen only once. This chain joins TRBV27 and TRBJ1-1; 7 bases align to TRBD1. CDR1 is MNHEY, CDR2 SMNVEV, per germline (reference sequence). The CDR3 loop spans 15 amino acids. V lost 5 bases and J lost 1; bases outside the gene matches: 7. CDR3: CASSSWDSWNTEAFF. CDR3 bases: TGTGCCAGCAGTAGTTGGGACAGCTGGAACACTGAAGCTTTCTTT.

This sequence joins TRBV11-2 and TRBJ2-1, with 10 bases that match TRBD2. The trim removed 4 bases at V and 9 bases at J, leaving 9 bases unmatched. The CDR3 is made up of 15 amino acids. Germline CDR1 SGHAT, CDR2 FQNNGV. This CDR3 is CASSWERGGLSEQFF. CDR3 nucleotide sequence: TGTGCCAGCAGCTGGGAGCGGGGGGGCCTGAGTGAGCAGTTCTTC.

This clonotype was counted once. The chain links TRBV4-2 to TRBJ2-7, with a possible D match to TRBD1 (6 bases). The V end was cut by 2 bases, the J end by 2 bases, with 16 bases between. This CDR3 has 16 residues. Germline CDR1 LGHNA, CDR2 YNFKEQ. DNA of the CDR3: TGTGCCAGCAGCCAAAGGACAGCCAAGAACCCCTACGAGCAGTACTTC. This gives the protein CASSQRTAKNPYEQYF.

In this sample, this clonotype turned up once. The chain uses TRBV4-1 and TRBJ1-5; D is undetermined. The V gene's germline CDR1 is MGHRA and CDR2 YSYEKL. Trimming took 0 bases from V and 3 from J, leaving 9 bases between them. This CDR3 comprises 15 residues. CDR3 sequence reads: CASSQEAGDNQPQHF. CDR3 sequence (DNA): TGCGCCAGCAGCCAAGAGGCAGGAGACAATCAGCCCCAGCATTTT.

This chain joins TRBV15 and TRBJ2-7; D is tentatively TRBD1 or TRBD2 (5 bases each). The CDR3 has 15 residues. Deletions cut 1 base from V and 3 bases from J, with 13 bases between. Germline CDR1 and CDR2: LNHNV and YYDKDF (reference sequence). DNA of the CDR3: TGTGCCACCAGCAGAGTACGGGGCCCCCTCTACGAGCAGTACTTC. Translating gives CATSRVRGPLYEQYF.

V usage is TRBV2 and J usage is TRBJ1-5, with 7 nucleotides matching TRBD1. Germline values: CDR1 SNHLY, CDR2 FYNNEI. J lost 2 bases, V lost 8 bases, and 9 bases had no gene match. The length of the CDR3 is 15 residues. CDR3 bases: TGTGCCAGCGAAGGCGAGGGGGCAGGCAATCAGCCCCAGCATTTT. Its translation: CASEGEGAGNQPQHF.

The gene calls are TRBV20-1 and TRBJ2-1; 9 nucleotides align to TRBD2. The ends lost 6 bases at V and 5 bases at J; junction bases unmatched: 11. Germline V CDR1 and CDR2: DFQATT, SNEGSKA (reference sequence). CDR3 length equals 15 residues. The DNA for the CDR3 is TGCAGTGCCCACCCGACTAGCGGAAAGGACAATGAGCAGTTCTTC. Translation: CSAHPTSGKDNEQFF.

The chain combines TRBV15 with TRBJ2-4; D may match TRBD1 or TRBD2 (7 bases each). Germline V gene sequence: CDR1 LNHNV, CDR2 YYDKDF (reference sequence). The CDR3 sequence is 15 residues long. V lost 5 bases, J lost 4 bases, and 15 bases lay in between. The CDR3: CATSPGGVRKNIQYF. CDR3 nucleotide sequence: TGTGCCACCAGCCCAGGGGGGGTGAGGAAAAACATTCAGTACTTC.

This rearrangement joins TRBV30 to TRBJ2-4, with 8 bases identical to TRBD1. The CDR3 totals 14 residues. After removal of 7 bases from V and 5 bases from J, the junction contained 10 bases not matched to a gene. The germline V gene has CDR1 GTSNPN and CDR2 SVGIG (reference sequence). DNA for the CDR3: TGTGCCTCGGCCCCCCCAGGGGGCGAAAACATTCAGTACTTC. Translating gives CASAPPGGENIQYF.

The chain joins TRBV7-2 to TRBJ2-5; a possible D gene is TRBD2 (5 bases). This CDR3 contains 15 residues. Germline CDR1 SGHTA, CDR2 FQGNSA. Trimming shortened V by 5 bases and J by 4 bases, and 17 bases separated the two germline ends. This chain's CDR3 is CASSLPDSSRETQYF. The CDR3 DNA follows: TGTGCCAGCAGCCTCCCGGACTCGTCCCGAGAGACCCAGTACTTC.

CDR3 sequence reads: CASSPLAVGELFF. The CDR3 DNA reads TGTGCCAGCAGTCCTTTGGCCGTCGGGGAGCTGTTTTTT. The chain recombines TRBV6-5 with TRBJ2-2; no definite D call. Germline assignment: CDR1 MNHEY and CDR2 SVGAGI. V lost 5 bases, J lost 7 bases, and 11 bases lay in between. The length of the CDR3 is 13 residues.

The chain employs TRBV4-3 and TRBJ2-7; TRBD2 aligns across 8 bases. The CDR3 totals 13 residues. Losses at the gene ends were 3 bases for V and 5 bases for J; bases not matched to a gene: 3. CDR1 is LGHNA and CDR2 is YSLEER in the germline V gene. The CDR3 spells CASSHVTSDEQYF. The CDR3 DNA reads TGCGCCAGCAGCCACGTGACTAGCGACGAGCAGTACTTC.

This chain links TRBV4-3 with TRBJ1-1, with no clear D. The CDR3 is 16 residues long. The germline gives CDR1 LGHNA, CDR2 YSLEER. Trimming left V 0 bases short and J 4 bases short, with 15 bases between. This chain's CDR3 is CASSQDKGIGGTEAFF. The CDR3 DNA follows: TGCGCCAGCAGCCAAGATAAGGGTATTGGAGGCACTGAAGCTTTCTTT.

The V gene is TRBV23-1, the J gene TRBJ2-3; TRBD1 aligns across 8 bases. TRBV23-1 is an open reading frame, and its role is uncertain. Trimming cost V 6 bases and J 0 bases; bases outside gene matches: 8. This CDR3 is 16 amino acids long. DNA of the CDR3: TGCGCCAGCAGGGACAGGGAAATCCCTAGCACAGATACGCAGTATTTT. Amino acid sequence: CASRDREIPSTDTQYF.

This rearrangement joins TRBV19 to TRBJ2-2; tentatively, D is TRBD2 (5 bases). Trimming cost V 3 bases and J 7 bases, with 12 bases left between them. CDR3 length equals 14 residues. Per the germline V gene, CDR1 is LNHDA and CDR2 is SQIVND (reference sequence). The CDR3 spells CASSIGSGFGELFF. CDR3 coding DNA: TGTGCCAGTAGTATTGGGTCGGGGTTCGGGGAGCTGTTTTTT.

This CDR3 is CATSDFTQETQYF. In DNA, the CDR3 is TGTGCCACCAGTGATTTCACCCAAGAGACCCAGTACTTC. This chain joins TRBV24-1 and TRBJ2-5; no firm D call. The CDR3 has 13 amino acids. V was shortened by 1 base and J by 1 base, with 3 bases between the two germline ends. Germline CDR1 and CDR2: KGHDR and SFDVKD.

V and J are TRBV29-1 and TRBJ2-4; D not certain. Germline loops: CDR1 SQVTM, CDR2 ANQGSEA. The CDR3 contains 15 residues. The V end lost 2 bases, the J end lost 0 bases, and 11 bases lay between the germline ends. CDR3 loop: CSVESRALAKNIQYF. The CDR3 DNA is TGCAGCGTTGAATCTAGAGCACTAGCCAAAAACATTCAGTACTTC. The whole variable domain, remainder taken from reference TRBV29-1 and TRBJ2-4, is SAVISQKPSRDICQRGTSLTIQCQVDSQVTMMFWYRQQPGQSLTLIATANQGSEATYESGFVIDKFPISRPNLTFSTLTVSNMSPEDSSIYLCSVESRALAKNIQYFGAGTRLSVL.

This rearrangement joins TRBV5-5 to TRBJ2-7; D might be TRBD1 (5 bases). This CDR3 is 13 amino acids long. The V gene's germline CDR1 is SGHKS and CDR2 YYEKEE (reference sequence). Trimming shortened V by 0 bases and J by 7 bases, and 11 bases separated the two germline ends. The CDR3, as DNA: TGTGCCAGCAGCTTGGGTGCAGGGTGGGAGCAGTACTTC. Its translation: CASSLGAGWEQYF. Together with reference TRBV5-5 and TRBJ2-7, the CDR3 gives the full variable domain: DAGVTQSPTHLIKTRGQQVTLRCSPISGHKSVSWYQQVLGQGPQFIFQYYEKEERGRGNFPDRFSARQFPNYSSELNVNALLLGDSALYLCASSLGAGWEQYFGPGTRLTVT.

The rearrangement links TRBV18 to TRBJ1-5; D perhaps matches TRBD1 (6 bases). V gave up 3 bases and J gave up 2 bases, with 14 bases separating them. Germline V gives CDR1 KGHSH, CDR2 LQKENI. The CDR3 consists of 16 residues. CDR3 sequence (DNA): TGTGCCAGCTCACCCTCGGGGGGCCATGGCAATCAGCCCCAGCATTTT. Its translation is CASSPSGGHGNQPQHF.

The chain links TRBV6-5 to TRBJ1-1, with 9 nucleotides matching TRBD1. V trimming: 2 bases; J trimming: 8 bases; junction bases outside the gene matches: 3. Per germline, CDR1 MNHEY and CDR2 SVGAGI. CDR3 length: 13 residues. CDR3 region: CASSYAGTGEAFF. DNA for the CDR3: TGTGCCAGCAGTTACGCCGGGACAGGGGAAGCTTTCTTT.

The chain combines TRBV25-1 with TRBJ1-5, with a tentative D call TRBD1 (5 bases). Germline values: CDR1 MGHDK, CDR2 SYGVNS. The CDR3 is made up of 15 amino acids. V was clipped by 3 bases and J by 3 bases, with 12 bases between them. The CDR3 DNA reads TGTGCCAGCAGTGATTCGGGACGGATCAATCAGCCCCAGCATTTT. Protein: CASSDSGRINQPQHF.

V is TRBV12-3 or TRBV12-4 and J is TRBJ2-1; TRBD2 matches 7 bases. The ends lost 6 bases at V and 7 bases at J; junction bases unmatched: 12. This CDR3 region has 15 residues. CDR3: CASSQSEGGPNEQFF. The CDR3 DNA reads as TGTGCCAGCAGCCAGTCGGAGGGAGGGCCTAATGAGCAGTTCTTC.